This TCR beta chain was recorded in a study of blood T cell repertoires in COVID-19. The overall study: There were acute and convalescent COVID-19 samples, and they came from the United States, Italy and Spain. PBMCs, B-cell-depleted T cells, or T cells provided the cDNA or gDNA that made up the material.

Under the authors' procedure: Amplifying reference gene primers gave estimates of nucleated cell counts. Repertoires were generated with immunoSEQ multiplex PCR, while TCRdb's copy carries only in-frame clones and drops some. V, J and clone size reflect that table, while D and trimming were determined from the DNA. The table lists tens of thousands of clones, 75% to 90% of them singletons. Looked up from germline, CDR1 is MNHEY and CDR2 is SMNVEV (reference sequence). The CDR3 has 16 residues. The trim removed 6 bases at V and 6 bases at J, leaving 15 bases unmatched. This receptor was taken from a human donor in a cohort sampled during active COVID-19. The V gene is TRBV27, the J gene TRBJ2-7; TRBD2 aligns across 9 bases. The sample consisted of peripheral blood. CDR3 sequence reads: CASRRLAGPLSGEQYF. CDR3 in DNA: TGTGCCAGCAGGCGTCTAGCGGGACCCCTTTCCGGCGAGCAGTACTTC.